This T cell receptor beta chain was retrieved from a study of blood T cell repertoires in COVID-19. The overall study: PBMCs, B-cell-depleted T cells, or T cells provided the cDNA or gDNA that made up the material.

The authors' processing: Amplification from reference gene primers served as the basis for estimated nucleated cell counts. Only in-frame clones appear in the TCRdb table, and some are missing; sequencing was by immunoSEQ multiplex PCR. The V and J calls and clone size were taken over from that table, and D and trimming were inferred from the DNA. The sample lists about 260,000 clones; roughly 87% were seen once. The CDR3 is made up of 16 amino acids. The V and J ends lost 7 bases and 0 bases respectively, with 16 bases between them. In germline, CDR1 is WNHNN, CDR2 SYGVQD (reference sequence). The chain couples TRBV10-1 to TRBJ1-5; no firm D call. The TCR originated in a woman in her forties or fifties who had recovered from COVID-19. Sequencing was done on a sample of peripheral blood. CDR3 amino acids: CASTPVEQYSNQPQHF. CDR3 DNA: TGCGCCAGCACCCCCGTGGAACAGTATAGCAATCAGCCCCAGCATTTT.